Given below is one TCR beta chain in context. This entry belongs to a study of blood T cell repertoires in COVID-19. Profiling relied on immunoSEQ multiplex PCR, and the TCRdb table lists in-frame clones only, not all of them. The sample consists of around 290,000 clones, around 88% of them appearing once. The CDR3 is 13 residues long. Trimming took 3 bases from V and 7 from J, leaving 7 bases between them. Germline loops: CDR1 SNHLY, CDR2 FYNNEI. The sequencing sample was made of peripheral blood. The rearrangement links TRBV2 to TRBJ1-6; no clear D gene. The TCR originated in a woman in her seventies with COVID-19, enrolled during active disease. DNA for the CDR3: TGTGCCAGCAGTGAGGGCCCGAATTCACCCCTCCACTTT. Translation: CASSEGPNSPLHF.